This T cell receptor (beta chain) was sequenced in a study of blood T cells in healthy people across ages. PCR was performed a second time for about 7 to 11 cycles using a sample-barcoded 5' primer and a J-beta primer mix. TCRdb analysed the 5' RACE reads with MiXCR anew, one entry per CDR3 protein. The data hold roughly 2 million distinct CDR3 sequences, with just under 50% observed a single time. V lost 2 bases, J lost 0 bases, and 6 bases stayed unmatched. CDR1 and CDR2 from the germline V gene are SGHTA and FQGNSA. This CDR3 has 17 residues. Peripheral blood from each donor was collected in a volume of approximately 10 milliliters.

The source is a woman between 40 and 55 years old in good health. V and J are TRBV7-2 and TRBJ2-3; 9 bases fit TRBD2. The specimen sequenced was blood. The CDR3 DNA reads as TGTGCCAGCAGCTTAAGGATGACTAGCGGTAGCACAGATACGCAGTATTTT. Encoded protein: CASSLRMTSGSTDTQYF.